The 19 T cell receptor beta chains below all came from one sample that was sequenced in a study of neurological immune-mediated disorders. One entry per CDR3 protein, called by TCRdb with MiXCR from the 5' RACE reads. The repertoire holds roughly 56,000 distinct CDR3 sequences, with about an eighth as singletons. The sample comprised PBMCs. The receptor source for this set is a man in his sixties in good health.

This chain uses TRBV29-1 with TRBJ1-1; the D is unclear. CDR3 size: 16 residues. Trimming stripped 4 bases from V and 0 bases from J, with 18 bases between. Germline CDR1 and CDR2: SQVTM and ANQGSEA. CDR3 in amino acids: CSVAGERGAMNTEAFF. Written as DNA, the CDR3 is TGCAGCGTTGCCGGCGAACGAGGAGCCATGAACACTGAAGCTTTCTTT.

This clonotype was seen ten or more times. V gene TRBV20-1 combines with J gene TRBJ1-5, with D possibly being TRBD1 (5 bases). There are 17 residues in the CDR3. The germline V gene has CDR1 DFQATT and CDR2 SNEGSKA (reference sequence). V was clipped by 1 base and J by 1 base, with 17 bases between them. The CDR3 sequence is CSARGASGSGSNQPQHF. In nucleotides, the CDR3 is TGCAGTGCTAGAGGGGCGTCAGGGAGTGGAAGCAATCAGCCCCAGCATTTT.

This clonotype counts as medium-sized (0.01 to 0.1%). This chain links TRBV24-1 with TRBJ2-3, with 7 bases fitting TRBD2. Germline values: CDR1 KGHDR, CDR2 SFDVKD. After removal of 8 bases from V and 1 base from J, the junction contained 5 bases not matched to a gene. The CDR3 covers 14 residues. The CDR3 loop reads CATTDGGGTDTQYF. The CDR3 bases are TGTGCCACCACCGATGGGGGGGGCACAGATACGCAGTATTTT.

This clonotype was counted at least ten times. The gene calls are TRBV28 and TRBJ1-5, with TRBD1 identical over 9 bases. The germline V gene encodes CDR1 MDHEN and CDR2 SYDVKM. J gave up 10 bases and V 4 bases, and 5 bases lay outside the gene matches. The CDR3 is 13 residues long. DNA for the CDR3: TGTGCCAGCAGTTACGGACAGGGGCTCCCCCAGCATTTT. Translation gives CASSYGQGLPQHF.

This clonotype showed up many times. The chain has TRBV7-2 and TRBJ1-5; 12 bases match TRBD1. The CDR3 sequence is 16 residues long. CDR1 and CDR2 from the germline V gene are SGHTA and FQGNSA. The trim removed 1 base at V and 6 bases at J, leaving 4 bases unmatched. The CDR3 coding sequence is TGTGCCAGCAGCTTAGATGGGACAGGGGGCGGTCAGCCCCAGCATTTT. It is translated as CASSLDGTGGGQPQHF.

This clonotype was seen repeatedly, ten times or more. This chain links TRBV20-1 with TRBJ1-1; no clear D. The germline V gene has CDR1 DFQATT and CDR2 SNEGSKA (reference sequence). The CDR3 length is 14 residues. The V end was cut by 5 bases, the J end by 2 bases, with 15 bases between. CDR3 sequence: CSAALTVFNTEAFF. CDR3 bases: TGCAGTGCTGCCTTGACGGTTTTCAACACTGAAGCTTTCTTT.

Many counts were recorded for this clonotype. CDR3 amino acids: CASSQDVGKGSGANVLTF. CDR3 coding DNA: TGCGCCAGCAGCCAAGACGTCGGCAAGGGCTCTGGGGCCAACGTCCTGACTTTC. The V gene is TRBV4-3, the J gene TRBJ2-6, with D unresolved. The length of the CDR3 is 18 residues. CDR1 is LGHNA and CDR2 is YSLEER in the germline V gene. V lost 0 bases and J 0 bases, leaving 12 bases between the germline ends.

In its sample, this clonotype was seen many times. This chain links TRBV7-2 with TRBJ2-1; 13 bases are a match to TRBD2. Germline lookup yields CDR1 SGHTA and CDR2 FQGNSA. The CDR3 sequence is 18 residues long. V trimming: 7 bases; J trimming: 5 bases; junction bases outside the gene matches: 14. The chain's CDR3 is CASTPGTSGARRDNEQFF. Written as DNA, the CDR3 is TGTGCCAGCACCCCCGGGACTAGCGGGGCCAGGAGAGACAATGAGCAGTTCTTC.

This clonotype has ten or more counts. This sequence joins TRBV20-1 and TRBJ2-1; 8 nucleotides align to TRBD1. In germline, CDR1 is DFQATT, CDR2 SNEGSKA (reference sequence). The CDR3 is made up of 13 amino acids. V dropped 4 bases and J dropped 8; count of bases not matched to a gene: 7. The CDR3 loop is CSANGQGHDEQFF. DNA of the CDR3: TGCAGTGCTAATGGACAGGGCCACGATGAGCAGTTCTTC.

Many counts were recorded for this clonotype. The chain carries TRBV20-1 and TRBJ1-2; no firm D call. This CDR3 comprises 13 residues. Germline-derived CDR1 and CDR2 are DFQATT and SNEGSKA (reference sequence). Trimming removed 6 bases from V and 5 bases from J, with 16 bases in between. CDR3: CSASQVSGYGYTF. In DNA, the CDR3 is TGCAGTGCCAGCCAGGTTTCTGGATATGGCTACACCTTC.

In this sample, this clonotype turned up many times. The J gene is TRBJ1-1, the V gene TRBV7-2; D gene ambiguous. The V end lost 5 bases, the J end lost 6 bases, and 10 bases lay between the germline ends. The CDR3 totals 12 residues. Germline-derived CDR1 and CDR2 are SGHTA and FQGNSA. The CDR3 DNA follows: TGTGCCAGCAGCCTAATTGGAGCTGAAGCTTTCTTT. Protein: CASSLIGAEAFF.

This clonotype was recorded at least ten times. J is TRBJ1-4 and V is TRBV7-2; perhaps TRBD1 as D (6 bases). Germline V gene lookup returns CDR1 SGHTA and CDR2 FQGNSA. The CDR3 runs to 15 residues. The germline V and J ends were trimmed by 5 bases and 0 bases, with 10 bases remaining between them. The CDR3 DNA reads as TGTGCCAGCAGCCCCCGACAGGCAACTAATGAAAAACTGTTTTTT. Its protein is CASSPRQATNEKLFF. Supplemented by reference TRBV7-2 and TRBJ1-4, the full variable domain reads GAGVSQSPSNKVTEKGKDVELRCDPISGHTALYWYRQSLGQGLEFLIYFQGNSAPDKSGLPSDRFSAERTGGSVSTLTIQRTQQEDSAVYLCASSPRQATNEKLFFGSGTQLSVL.

In its sample, this clonotype was seen many times. This chain connects TRBV4-3 to TRBJ1-1; no reliable D call. CDR3 length: 15 amino acids. V lost 0 bases, J lost 3 bases, and 11 bases lay in between. Germline loops: CDR1 LGHNA, CDR2 YSLEER. The CDR3 loop is CASSQENGRDTEAFF. DNA of the CDR3: TGCGCCAGCAGCCAAGAGAACGGAAGGGACACTGAAGCTTTCTTT.

Sample share makes this clonotype medium-sized (0.01 to 0.1%). CDR3 amino acids: CASSFMETQYF. The CDR3 DNA reads as TGTGCCAGCAGTTTCATGGAGACCCAGTACTTC. The chain has TRBV12-3 or TRBV12-4 and TRBJ2-5; D is undetermined. V lost 3 bases to trimming and J lost 5 bases, with 4 bases between them. The CDR3 covers 11 residues.

This clonotype showed up many times. This chain connects TRBV21-1 to TRBJ2-3; the table's D call, TRBD2, was not checked against the DNA. TRBV21-1 counts as a pseudogene. The CDR3 has 18 residues. In DNA, the CDR3 is TGTGCCAGCAGCAACCGGACTAGCGGGGTTCCCGATTCAGATACGCAGTATTTT. This codes for CASSNRTSGVPDSDTQYF.

This clonotype was detected ten times or more. This chain joins TRBV9 and TRBJ1-6; possibly TRBD1 for D (5 bases). Germline-derived CDR1 and CDR2 are SGDLS and YYNGEE. The CDR3 is 16 residues long. Trimming removed 3 bases from V and 8 bases from J, with 18 bases in between. The CDR3 bases are TGTGCCAGCAGCGGGCCCATCAGCGAGGGGTATTCACCCCTCCACTTT. Translation: CASSGPISEGYSPLHF.

In its sample, this clonotype was seen a few times. The chain combines TRBV19 with TRBJ1-5; D unclear. V was pared by 7 bases and J by 6 bases, with 19 bases between. Per the germline V gene, CDR1 is LNHDA and CDR2 is SQIVND (reference sequence). The CDR3 is made up of 15 amino acids. The CDR3: CASNDPGRGSQPQHF. CDR3 DNA: TGTGCCAGTAATGACCCAGGAAGAGGCAGTCAGCCCCAGCATTTT.

This clonotype was detected many times. This chain joins TRBV12-3 or TRBV12-4 and TRBJ1-1; D remains ambiguous. With 7 bases removed from V and 0 bases from J, the gap between germline ends came to 12 bases. CDR3 length equals 14 residues. CDR3 bases: TGTGCCAGCAAAAGGGTGGGCATGAACACTGAAGCTTTCTTT. It codes for CASKRVGMNTEAFF.

In its sample, this clonotype was seen many times. The CDR3 spells CASSSQVIGRGTYGYTF. The CDR3 region has the DNA TGTGCCAGCAGCTCCCAGGTTATAGGCAGGGGGACTTATGGCTACACCTTC. The gene calls are TRBV7-2 and TRBJ1-2; 7 nucleotides align to TRBD1. The CDR3 is made up of 17 amino acids. Germline loops: CDR1 SGHTA, CDR2 FQGNSA. J lost 5 bases, V lost 4 bases, and 16 bases had no gene match.